Here is one TCR beta chain with its context. Its target is unknown. RNA was extracted from bulk tissue without any cell sorting. The sample comes from a study of tumor and adjacent non-tumor tissue in lung cancer. The wider study: Patients comprised over 9 adenocarcinoma, a couple of squamous cell carcinoma and 1 small cell lung cancer. Patients were aged about 30 to 80, around ten men and about five women, stage I to III. Study results and caveats: Normal lung showed higher cumulative top 100 clone frequency than tumor. Patients with more diverse tumor TCRs had worse survival.

Germline CDR1 is SNHLY and CDR2 is FYNNEI. Between the trimmed V and J ends, which lost 7 bases and 7 bases, there was a span of 16 bases. The CDR3 has 13 residues. TCRbeta libraries were built with three rounds of nested PCR, modified from ARM-PCR. TCRdb re-called the multiplex PCR reads with MiXCR, one entry per CDR3 protein. The table has tens of thousands of distinct CDR3 sequences, 55% to 70% seen once; the top ten hold roughly a fifth. Sequencing used lung tumor tissue. The TCR comes from a man aged 50-59 years with non-small cell lung cancer. The chain combines TRBV2 with TRBJ1-2; unclear D gene. The CDR3, as DNA: TGTGCCAGCATTGTGGGCCTAAAGGGTGGCTACACCTTC. It specifies CASIVGLKGGYTF.